This T cell receptor (beta chain) was observed in a study of cytomegalovirus exposure and HLA in healthy donors. Some clones are missing from TCRdb's copy, which holds only in-frame ones; the method was immunoSEQ multiplex PCR. The sample has about 58,000 clones; 90% are singletons. Material for sequencing was PBMCs. This receptor was taken from a man aged 18 to 30 in good health and CMV-seronegative.

CDR3 DNA sequence: TGTGCCAGCAGGGGGCAGGGGATGGGCACTGAAGCTTTCTTT. This sequence encodes CASRGQGMGTEAFF. The chain recombines TRBV2 with TRBJ1-1; TRBD1 is a possible D gene (6 bases). The CDR3 extends over 14 amino acids. Trimming took off 6 bases at V and 4 bases at J, with 15 bases between the two ends. Germline loops: CDR1 SNHLY, CDR2 FYNNEI.